This T cell receptor (beta chain) appears in the sequencing data of a study of CD8 T cells in Susac syndrome. With random hexamers, about 0.45 to 1 ug RNA was reverse transcribed. The amplification used immunoSEQ multiplex PCR on TCR beta CDR3; it spanned 54 Vbeta and 13 Jbeta. TCRdb redid the calling of the immunoSEQ multiplex PCR reads with MiXCR, one entry per CDR3 protein. The sample holds 330,000 or so distinct CDR3 sequences, around 89% seen once. Source material: CD8+ T cells from PBMCs. This clonotype was obtained from a human donor with multiple sclerosis.

CDR3 loop: CASSLAPLARNEQFF. The CDR3 coding sequence is TGTGCCAGCAGCTTAGCTCCACTCGCGAGGAATGAGCAGTTCTTC. The rearrangement links TRBV7-2 to TRBJ2-1; D is unresolved. V was shortened by 0 bases and J by 7 bases, with 13 bases between the two germline ends. The CDR3 has 15 residues. CDR1 SGHTA and CDR2 FQGNSA come from the germline V gene.